The 32 T cell receptor beta chains given below trace back to one sample, sequenced in a study of blood T cell repertoires in COVID-19. Sequencing used immunoSEQ multiplex PCR; TCRdb keeps in-frame clones, though not all of them. Altogether 200,000 to 300,000 clones are present, just under 85% being singletons, with the ten largest covering more than 6%. Sequencing used peripheral blood. The receptor set was obtained from a woman in her fifties or sixties with active or convalescent COVID-19.

J is TRBJ1-1 and V is TRBV7-9; 9 bases map to TRBD1. The V gene's germline CDR1 is SEHNR and CDR2 FQNEAQ (reference sequence). The CDR3 is 15 amino acids. J lost 5 bases, V lost 6 bases, and 10 bases had no gene match. The CDR3 is CASRHNRGPETEAFF. CDR3 coding DNA: TGTGCCAGCAGGCACAACAGGGGGCCTGAAACTGAAGCTTTCTTT. Drawing the rest from reference TRBV7-9 and TRBJ1-1, the complete variable domain is DTGVSQNPRHKITKRGQNVTFRCDPISEHNRLYWYRQTLGQGPEFLTYFQNEAQLEKSRLLSDRFSAERPKGSFSTLEIQRTEQGDSAMYLCASRHNRGPETEAFFGQGTRLTVV.

This sequence joins TRBV7-2 and TRBJ2-2; 13 bases align to TRBD2. The germline V gene encodes CDR1 SGHTA and CDR2 FQGNSA. The CDR3 is made up of 16 amino acids. Germline trimming cut 5 bases from V and 5 bases from J; bases unmatched to any gene: 5. CDR3 residues: CASSVTSGGATGELFF. CDR3 in DNA: TGTGCCAGCAGCGTAACTAGCGGGGGGGCGACCGGGGAGCTGTTTTTT.

The chain joins TRBV9 to TRBJ1-1; D may be TRBD1 (5 bases). The CDR3 consists of 15 residues. V lost 4 bases to trimming and J lost 0 bases, with 13 bases between them. Looked up from germline, CDR1 is SGDLS and CDR2 is YYNGEE. CDR3 amino acids: CASSKGEGMNTEAFF. The CDR3 DNA follows: TGTGCCAGCAGCAAAGGGGAGGGAATGAACACTGAAGCTTTCTTT.

V usage is TRBV5-1 and J usage is TRBJ2-5, with TRBD2 as a possible D gene (6 bases). Trimming stripped 4 bases from V and 5 bases from J, with 21 bases between. The length of the CDR3 is 16 residues. CDR1 is SGHRS and CDR2 is YFSETQ in the germline V gene. This CDR3 is CASSSRRAGNLETQYF. The CDR3 bases are TGCGCCAGCAGCAGCCGGAGGGCAGGAAATTTGGAGACCCAGTACTTC.

The CDR3 is CASSPILGETQYF. The CDR3 bases are TGTGCCAGCTCACCTATACTTGGAGAGACCCAGTACTTC. This sequence joins TRBV18 and TRBJ2-5, with unresolved D. Trimming took 3 bases from V and 4 from J, leaving 9 bases between them. Germline V gives CDR1 KGHSH, CDR2 LQKENI. The CDR3 is made up of 13 amino acids. Using reference TRBV18 and TRBJ2-5 for the parts outside the CDR3, the full variable domain is NAGVMQNPRHLVRRRGQEARLRCSPMKGHSHVYWYRQLPEEGLKFMVYLQKENIIDESGMPKERFSAEFPKEGPSILRIQQVVRGDSAAYFCASSPILGETQYFGPGTRLLVL.

This chain links TRBV24-1 with TRBJ1-2, with unresolved D. Between the trimmed V and J ends, which lost 3 bases and 7 bases, there was a span of 8 bases. The CDR3 runs 12 residues. CDR1 is KGHDR and CDR2 is SFDVKD in the germline V gene. The CDR3: CATSDAVSGYTF. In DNA, the CDR3 is TGTGCCACCAGTGATGCCGTCAGTGGCTACACCTTC.

This chain joins TRBV6-6 and TRBJ1-4; 7 positions match TRBD1. Losses at the gene ends were 0 bases for V and 4 bases for J; bases not matched to a gene: 5. The V gene's germline CDR1 is MNHNY and CDR2 SVGAGI (reference sequence). This CDR3 comprises 16 residues. This CDR3 reads CASSYSWTGNNEKLFF. The CDR3 DNA follows: TGTGCCAGCAGTTACTCCTGGACAGGAAATAATGAAAAACTGTTTTTT.

The gene calls are TRBV2 and TRBJ2-3; tentative D call: TRBD2 (7 bases). The CDR3 covers 12 residues. CDR1 and CDR2 from the germline V gene are SNHLY and FYNNEI. Trimming took 6 bases from V and 4 from J, leaving 8 bases between them. For the CDR3, the DNA is TGTGCCAGCAGGCGGGGGCCAGATACGCAGTATTTT. Protein: CASRRGPDTQYF. Drawing the rest from reference TRBV2 and TRBJ2-3, the complete variable domain is EPEVTQTPSHQVTQMGQEVILRCVPISNHLYFYWYRQILGQKVEFLVSFYNNEISEKSEIFDDQFSVERPDGSNFTLKIRSTKLEDSAMYFCASRRGPDTQYFGPGTRLTVL.

This chain connects TRBV3-1 (or the pseudogene TRBV3-2) to TRBJ2-3, with 13 bases matching TRBD2. V shed 0 bases, J shed 6 bases, and the junction held 6 bases outside the gene matches. The CDR3 extends over 17 amino acids. Germline V gene data show CDR1 as LGHDT and CDR2 as YNNKEL (reference sequence). The CDR3 protein is CASSQDGTSGMRDTQYF. For the CDR3, the DNA is TGTGCCAGCAGCCAAGATGGGACTAGCGGGATGAGGGATACGCAGTATTTT.

J is TRBJ1-5 and V is TRBV2, with a possible D match to TRBD1 (5 bases). The CDR3 has 13 residues. Trimming took off 8 bases at V and 6 bases at J, with 14 bases between the two ends. CDR1 is SNHLY, CDR2 FYNNEI, per germline. CDR3 in amino acids: CASGPGGGQPQHF. The CDR3, as DNA: TGTGCCAGCGGGCCCGGGGGGGGTCAGCCCCAGCATTTT.

This chain joins TRBV13 and TRBJ1-1; TRBD1 might be the D (5 bases). Trimming shortened V by 5 bases and J by 0 bases, and 10 bases separated the two germline ends. CDR3 length equals 14 residues. Germline CDR1 PRHDT, CDR2 FYEKMQ (reference sequence). Written as DNA, the CDR3 is TGTGCCAGCAGCGGGGGGTTGATGAACACTGAAGCTTTCTTT. It codes for CASSGGLMNTEAFF.

DNA for the CDR3: TGTGCCAGCAGCTTAGAGCGACAGACTGAAGCTTTCTTT. Translation gives CASSLERQTEAFF. The rearrangement links TRBV7-9 to TRBJ1-1; D possibly corresponds to TRBD1 (5 bases). Trimming cost V 1 base and J 5 bases, with 8 bases left between them. CDR3 length: 13 residues. Germline V gene data show CDR1 as SEHNR and CDR2 as FQNEAQ (reference sequence).

The chain is built from TRBV6-5 and TRBJ2-5, with D possibly being TRBD1 (5 bases). This CDR3 is 14 amino acids long. The germline V and J ends were trimmed by 7 bases and 6 bases, with 18 bases remaining between them. Germline V gene lookup returns CDR1 MNHEY and CDR2 SVGAGI. Here the CDR3 DNA reads TGTGCCAGCACCACACCAGGGTCGCGACAGACCCAGTACTTC. Encoded protein: CASTTPGSRQTQYF.

V gene TRBV2 combines with J gene TRBJ2-2, with D perhaps matching TRBD1 (5 bases). Between the trimmed V and J ends, which lost 2 bases and 3 bases, there was a span of 7 bases. This CDR3 spans 14 amino acids. Per germline, CDR1 SNHLY and CDR2 FYNNEI. The DNA for the CDR3 is TGTGCCAGCAGTGAAACCAGGGACACCGGGGAGCTGTTTTTT. Its translation is CASSETRDTGELFF.

This chain uses TRBV30 with TRBJ1-1; D remains unclear. CDR1 and CDR2 (germline): GTSNPN, SVGIG (reference sequence). V was pared by 1 base and J by 0 bases, with 6 bases between. The CDR3 consists of 13 residues. CDR3 nucleotide sequence: TGTGCCTGGAGTGGTTTCATGAACACTGAAGCTTTCTTT. Protein: CAWSGFMNTEAFF.

This clone was observed a few times. The chain links TRBV7-9 to TRBJ1-2; 12 nucleotides align to TRBD1. The germline V gene encodes CDR1 SEHNR and CDR2 FQNEAQ (reference sequence). The CDR3 is 15 residues long. The J segment lost 7 bases and the V segment lost 6 bases, leaving 9 bases of the junction unmatched. The CDR3 region is CASRLSGTGGSGYTF. In DNA, the CDR3 is TGTGCCAGCAGACTATCCGGGACAGGGGGCTCTGGCTACACCTTC.

The chain employs TRBV18 and TRBJ2-3, with TRBD1 matching over 10 bases. Germline V gives CDR1 KGHSH, CDR2 LQKENI. This CDR3 is built from 16 residues. With 3 bases clipped from V and 2 bases from J, the junction kept 5 bases outside the gene matches. This chain's CDR3 is CASSPRTGGYTDTQYF. CDR3 nucleotides: TGTGCCAGCTCACCTCGGACAGGGGGATACACAGATACGCAGTATTTT.

The chain couples TRBV14 to TRBJ2-1, with TRBD2 matching 7 bases. Looked up from germline, CDR1 is SGHDN and CDR2 is FVKESK. Losses at the gene ends were 4 bases for V and 7 bases for J; bases not matched to a gene: 7. The CDR3 has 14 amino acids. The CDR3: CASSPGLLWNEQFF. For the CDR3, the DNA is TGTGCCAGCAGCCCGGGACTATTGTGGAATGAGCAGTTCTTC.

The rearrangement joins TRBV4-2 to TRBJ2-1; 8 nucleotides match TRBD1. Germline lookup yields CDR1 LGHNA and CDR2 YNFKEQ. Losses at the gene ends were 4 bases for V and 14 bases for J; bases not matched to a gene: 7. The CDR3 runs 12 residues. The chain's CDR3 is CASSLGTGPKFF. The CDR3 DNA follows: TGTGCCAGCAGCCTCGGGACAGGCCCTAAGTTCTTC.

Here the CDR3 DNA reads TGTGCCTGGAGTGCCTCAGGCTACGAGCAGTACTTC. Translating it yields CAWSASGYEQYF. This chain uses TRBV30 with TRBJ2-7; D call uncertain. This CDR3 is 12 amino acids long. Germline V gene lookup returns CDR1 GTSNPN and CDR2 SVGIG (reference sequence). Trimming took 1 base from V and 3 from J, leaving 7 bases between them.

The J gene is TRBJ1-2, the V gene TRBV18; perhaps TRBD1 as D (6 bases). Trimming shortened V by 2 bases and J by 2 bases, and 12 bases separated the two germline ends. This CDR3 comprises 15 residues. CDR1 KGHSH and CDR2 LQKENI come from the germline V gene. The CDR3 region is CASSPMGQINYGYTF. CDR3 nucleotides: TGTGCCAGCTCACCAATGGGACAAATAAACTATGGCTACACCTTC.

The rearrangement links TRBV6-5 to TRBJ2-3; the match to TRBD2 covers 8 bases. This CDR3 spans 14 amino acids. V was clipped by 6 bases and J by 2 bases; unmatched bases: 4. Germline assignment: CDR1 MNHEY and CDR2 SVGAGI. The CDR3 region has the DNA TGTGCCAGCAGGGCAGCGGGGGACACAGATACGCAGTATTTT. This gives the protein CASRAAGDTDTQYF.

V is TRBV7-6 and J is TRBJ2-7; D possibly corresponds to TRBD1 (5 bases). Trimming pared 5 bases from V and 0 bases from J, leaving 11 bases between. Germline CDR1 is SGHVS and CDR2 is FNYEAQ. There are 14 residues in the CDR3. DNA of the CDR3: TGTGCCAGCAGCAAGACAGCTAGCTCCTACGAGCAGTACGTC. Amino acids: CASSKTASSYEQYV.

The rearrangement uses TRBV5-6 and TRBJ1-4; the match to TRBD1 covers 8 bases. Trimming removed 1 base from V and 7 bases from J; junction bases left unmatched: 0. Germline loops: CDR1 SGHDT, CDR2 YYEEEE. The CDR3 is 13 amino acids. This CDR3 reads CASSLTGGEKLFF. In DNA, the CDR3 is TGTGCCAGCAGCTTGACAGGGGGTGAAAAACTGTTTTTT. The entire variable domain, with the rest obtained from reference TRBV5-6 and TRBJ1-4, is as follows: DAGVTQSPTHLIKTRGQQVTLRCSPKSGHDTVSWYQQALGQGPQFIFQYYEEEERQRGNFPDRFSGHQFPNYSSELNVNALLLGDSALYLCASSLTGGEKLFFGSGTQLSVL.

The gene calls are TRBV9 and TRBJ1-1; no reliable D call. CDR1 and CDR2 (germline): SGDLS, YYNGEE. The CDR3 totals 14 residues. Deletions cut 0 bases from V and 1 base from J, with 7 bases between. The CDR3 protein is CASSVVGSNTEAFF. The CDR3 nucleotides are TGTGCCAGCAGCGTAGTGGGCTCGAACACTGAAGCTTTCTTT.

This chain connects TRBV2 to TRBJ1-1; D might be TRBD1 (6 bases). Trimming cost V 6 bases and J 0 bases, with 11 bases left between them. CDR3 length: 14 amino acids. In germline, CDR1 is SNHLY, CDR2 FYNNEI. The CDR3 here is CASRMDRMNTEAFF. CDR3 nucleotide sequence: TGTGCCAGCAGGATGGACAGAATGAACACTGAAGCTTTCTTT.

The V and J genes are TRBV7-3 and TRBJ1-2, with D perhaps matching TRBD1 (5 bases). V was trimmed by 5 bases and J by 2 bases, leaving 18 bases between them. The CDR3 loop spans 16 amino acids. Germline V gene lookup returns CDR1 SGHTA and CDR2 FQGTGA. The CDR3 sequence: CASSPSGAPGNYGYTF. The CDR3 DNA sequence: TGTGCCAGCAGCCCATCTGGGGCCCCCGGGAACTATGGCTACACCTTC.

The chain has TRBV25-1 and TRBJ1-1; 7 bases agree with TRBD1. Trimming took 5 bases from V and 0 from J; bases not matched to a gene: 9. The germline V gene encodes CDR1 MGHDK and CDR2 SYGVNS. The CDR3 has 16 amino acids. CDR3 amino acids: CASSSPGTALNTEAFF. For the CDR3, the DNA is TGTGCCAGCAGTTCACCCGGGACAGCTCTGAACACTGAAGCTTTCTTT.

The V gene is TRBV7-9, the J gene TRBJ2-1, with TRBD1 matching over 7 bases. Losses at the gene ends were 6 bases for V and 0 bases for J; bases not matched to a gene: 5. The germline V gene has CDR1 SEHNR and CDR2 FQNEAQ (reference sequence). This CDR3 comprises 15 residues. CDR3 in DNA: TGTGCCAGCAGAGGGGGCGGAAGCTCCTACAATGAGCAGTTCTTC. As protein: CASRGGGSSYNEQFF.

This sequence joins TRBV7-2 and TRBJ2-3, with 8 bases fitting TRBD2. The ends lost 1 base at V and 0 bases at J; junction bases unmatched: 3. CDR1 SGHTA and CDR2 FQGNSA come from the germline V gene. The CDR3 length is 16 residues. The CDR3, as DNA: TGTGCCAGCAGCTTAGTTAGCGGGGCTAGCACAGATACGCAGTATTTT. Encoded protein: CASSLVSGASTDTQYF.

The J gene is TRBJ2-1, the V gene TRBV9, with 10 bases identical to TRBD2. J was trimmed by 3 bases and V by 3 bases; bases with no gene match: 6. CDR1 SGDLS and CDR2 YYNGEE come from the germline V gene. The CDR3 totals 16 residues. CDR3 region: CASSGPSGGLYNEQFF. CDR3 bases: TGTGCCAGCAGCGGACCTAGCGGGGGACTCTACAATGAGCAGTTCTTC.

This CDR3 is CASSLGQITYNEQFF. The CDR3 DNA sequence: TGCGCCAGCAGCTTGGGACAGATAACCTACAATGAGCAGTTCTTC. The chain recombines TRBV5-1 with TRBJ2-1; TRBD1 is a possible D gene (5 bases). In germline, CDR1 is SGHRS, CDR2 YFSETQ. CDR3 length: 15 amino acids. V gave up 0 bases and J gave up 2 bases, with 9 bases separating them.